Listed here are 7 T cell receptor beta chains from one sample, sequenced in a study of blood T cell repertoires in COVID-19. Libraries were prepared by immunoSEQ multiplex PCR; TCRdb keeps only in-frame clonotypes and omits some of them. The table includes around 81,000 clones, roughly 86% detected once. Sequenced: peripheral blood. The receptors shown here come from a woman between 55 and 75 years old with acute or convalescent COVID-19.

This rearrangement joins TRBV5-1 to TRBJ2-7, with 7 bases matching TRBD1. V lost 2 bases, J lost 5 bases, and 4 bases stayed unmatched. The CDR3 length is 13 residues. Germline V gene lookup returns CDR1 SGHRS and CDR2 YFSETQ. The CDR3 protein is CASSFDRADEQYF. The CDR3 DNA is TGCGCCAGCAGCTTCGACAGGGCCGACGAGCAGTACTTC.

The CDR3 spells CASSLDPRPRDEQYF. The CDR3 nucleotides read TGTGCCAGCAGCTTGGATCCCAGACCCCGGGACGAGCAGTACTTC. The chain employs TRBV5-6 and TRBJ2-7; D is ambiguous. CDR3 length: 15 amino acids. Trimming removed 0 bases from V and 5 bases from J, with 15 bases in between. Germline CDR1 SGHDT, CDR2 YYEEEE.

As to this clone: An end of the junction does not agree with germline; a read error may underlie this. This chain uses TRBV5-1 with TRBJ2-1; 7 nucleotides align to TRBD2. The CDR3 loop spans 12 amino acids. Germline V lookup: CDR1 SGHRS, CDR2 YFSETQ. The DNA for the CDR3 is TGCGCCAGCAGCCCCTCGGGGGGAGAGCGGTTCTTC. This sequence encodes CASSPSGGERFF. Using reference TRBV5-1 and TRBJ2-1 for the parts outside the CDR3, the full variable domain is KAGVTQTPRYLIKTRGQQVTLSCSPISGHRSVSWYQQTPGQGLQFLFEYFSETQRNKGNFPGRFSGRQFSNSRSEMNVSTLELGDSALYLCASSPSGGERFFGPGTRLTVL.

The V call is TRBV6-5, the J call TRBJ1-4; unclear D gene. Trimming took 0 bases from V and 6 from J, leaving 11 bases between them. The CDR3 consists of 15 residues. CDR1 and CDR2 (germline): MNHEY, SVGAGI. The CDR3 here is CASSYSPGLHEKLFF. The CDR3 nucleotides read TGTGCCAGCAGTTACTCGCCAGGTTTACATGAAAAACTGTTTTTT.

The rearrangement links TRBV18 to TRBJ2-3, with no clear D. The CDR3 extends over 13 amino acids. Germline-derived CDR1 and CDR2 are KGHSH and LQKENI. The V end lost 0 bases, the J end lost 2 bases, and 3 bases lay between the germline ends. Here the CDR3 DNA reads TGTGCCAGCTCACCACCAGCCACAGATACGCAGTATTTT. It is translated as CASSPPATDTQYF.

This clone was counted between two and nine times. The rearrangement joins TRBV2 to TRBJ1-5; D is unresolved. This CDR3 spans 14 amino acids. Trimming cost V 2 bases and J 7 bases, with 12 bases left between them. Germline CDR1 and CDR2: SNHLY and FYNNEI. Here the CDR3 reads CASSESGSRQPQHF. In nucleotides, the CDR3 is TGTGCCAGCAGTGAAAGTGGGAGTAGGCAGCCCCAGCATTTT.

This clone was seen just once. The rearrangement uses TRBV28 and TRBJ1-5; tentative D call: TRBD1 (5 bases). There are 14 residues in the CDR3. Germline V gene sequence: CDR1 MDHEN, CDR2 SYDVKM. V shed 3 bases and J shed 5 bases, with 11 bases lying between them. As DNA, the CDR3 is TGTGCCAGCAGTTTGGGGGGGGGAGATCAGCCCCAGCATTTT. It specifies CASSLGGGDQPQHF.